This T cell receptor (beta chain) was documented in a study of regulatory T cells in long-lasting Graves disease (dated by TCRdb to about 2021). Describing the broader study: Antithyroid drugs had been taken for less than 3 months by newly diagnosed Graves' disease patients. Patients with persistent Graves' disease were compared with patients with newly diagnosed Graves' disease using TCR sequencing and RNA sequencing of peripheral blood. The study was registered as a clinical trial and conducted in China. A total of about 35 samples underwent TCR sequencing, from around 13 patients with persistent Graves' disease and 20 patients with newly diagnosed Graves' disease. Study-wide conclusions, independent of this receptor: The study examined only peripheral blood because the primary lesion, thyroid tissue, could not be accessed. Persistent disease showed preferential use of TRBV28, TRBJ1-2 and TRBJ2-5, whereas newly diagnosed disease favored TRBV20-1 and TRBJ2-1. Lower TCR Shannon entropy and fewer highly expanded clones were observed in persistent Graves' disease patients than in newly diagnosed patients, which suggested clonal expansion. Sequencing and analysis were restricted to the TCR beta chain. The small sample size was acknowledged by the authors as a limitation that may reduce accuracy. Persistent patients shared more public clonotypes among themselves (approximately 2,500) than newly diagnosed patients did (approximately 970).

According to the study, the label for this sample's time point signals: newly diagnosed GD, antithyroid drugs for less than 3 months. For both TCR sequencing and RNA sequencing, RNA was extracted from PBMCs in TRIzol. The diagnosis of Graves' disease was made according to American Thyroid Association guidelines. Patients for the study were recruited at an endocrinology department in Xi'an, China. Each patient gave about 9.1 milliliters of peripheral blood, collected in an EDTA anticoagulant tube. Ficoll Paque Plus density gradient separation was used to isolate PBMCs, and no additional T cell sorting was done. RNA quality was checked with an Agilent 2100 Bioanalyzer and agarose gel, and concentration with a NanoDrop 2000. V has 7 bases trimmed and J has 3 bases trimmed; junction bases matching no gene number 10. Reading from cysteine to phenylalanine, the CDR3 counts 15 amino acids. The kept DNA is CDR3 alone, 45 bases in frame from the first base. CDR1 is given as MNHNS and CDR2 as SASEGT, both from the germline V gene.

The library was built by means of multiplex PCR. The sequencer listed for this sample is Illumina HiSeq 4000. iRepertoire HTBI primers and Arm-PCR amplification of CDR3 regions were used to construct TCR beta libraries. PCR products were gel purified before sequencing. The published analysis was carried out like this. A total of 60 to 80 TRBV and approximately 15 TRBJ segments were identified across samples and were used for gene usage analysis of CDR3 amino acid clonotypes. Filtered high-quality paired reads were merged into contigs using COPE and FqMerger. BLAST was used to align contigs to IMGT TRBV, TRBD and TRBJ reference genes, and CDR3 was defined according to IMGT. Highly expanded clones were defined as clonotypes with a frequency above 0.1%. Shannon entropy was used to measure repertoire diversity, and the Gini coefficient was used to measure V-J evenness. A clonotype found in more than one individual was treated as public. The public reads were reprocessed in TCRdb via fastp at Q25 and MiXCR, keeping in-frame beta chains. CDR3 protein duplicates are merged, each entry listing the most common genes and DNA. None of the V and J calls come from the authors' own analysis; TCRdb made them. The sample data list roughly 500,000 distinct CDR3 sequences, and around an eighth of these were observed just once. Clones ranked in the top ten supply roughly 9.7% of the sample.

This clonotype was detected many times. What this receptor recognizes is not known. No base qualities exist here, and no much larger clone lies one base off it. The data were also submitted as part of a second study, on T cells in Graves' hyperthyroidism and ophthalmopathy. Reported in the second study: Stable Graves' hyperthyroidism was defined as the absence of progression to ophthalmopathy over 18 months of follow-up. The hyperthyroidism patients were between 18 and 65 years old and newly diagnosed, with a disease duration of less than 2 months. The study excluded patients with uncontrolled infections, other autoimmune diseases, pregnancy or lactation. Diagnoses relied on clinical symptoms, serum thyroxine and TRAb, thyroid ultrasound and orbital computed tomography. For the first round of RT-PCR on the TCR CDR3, the HTBI primer set was used together with the Qiagen OneStep RT-PCR kit. Most expanded thyroid clonotypes (frequency above 0.001) were also detected in blood, suggesting blood repertoires may reflect thyroid immune responses. A 13 V-J signature model separated ophthalmopathy from stable hyperthyroidism, with 87.88% sensitivity and roughly 81% specificity in cross-validation and 80%/75% in testing. In validation, progression to ophthalmopathy was predicted by the model with nearly 71% sensitivity and 72% to 85% specificity, a median of around 6.5 months before onset. To identify distinguishing TCR V-J signatures, a discovery cohort of 90 to 100 patients was used, comprising under 45 with Graves' ophthalmopathy and some 57 with stable Graves' hyperthyroidism. An independent validation cohort of under 20 hyperthyroidism patients and about 15 patients who later progressed to ophthalmopathy tested prospective prediction of ophthalmopathy. The approximately 100 discovery patients were divided at random into training and test sets in a 7:3 ratio. The study also compared thyroid tissue and blood T-cell repertoires from roughly 6 Graves' hyperthyroidism patients. Following sampling, methimazole starting at 30 mg daily was given to hyperthyroidism patients, and high-dose intravenous methylprednisolone was given to ophthalmopathy patients. A second multiplex PCR round built the libraries, followed by size selection and purification. The libraries were sequenced on an Illumina HiSeq2000 using paired-end 100 bp reads. SOAPnuke was used to process the raw data, removing reads that contained adapters or uncalled bases, had a mean Phred below 15, or lacked an exact match to the constant primer or identifier. COPE v1.2.5 was used to merge the high-quality paired reads, and each unique nucleotide sequence was defined as a clonotype. Clonotypes were aligned to IMGT TRBV, TRBD and TRBJ reference segments using MiTCR v1.1. Analysis was restricted to V-J combinations with a frequency above 0.0001, which covered about 99% of repertoires. A TCS score was defined as the ratio between F50 (clonal expansion) and ExV (chaos), using BLOSUM62-based TCRdist between CDR3 peptides within each V-J. Welch's t-statistics and random forest reduced 500 to 650 V-J features to around 14, which were used in a naive Bayes classifier (R e1071). Sample size was not statistically predetermined, and investigators were not blinded to group allocation. The paper reports TCR Vbeta CDR3 sequencing of fewer than 150 peripheral blood samples: over 40 ophthalmopathy, under 85 hyperthyroidism and 17 progressor patients.

The sequence joins TRBV6-1 to TRBJ1-1; the junction holds 8 bases that match TRBD1. This clonotype originated in a man aged 25-40 years with Graves disease. Donor details come from another sample of the same person, matched by shared clones. The input for sequencing was peripheral blood mononuclear cells (PBMCs), taken at new diagnosis, from a patient treated with antithyroid drugs. The nucleotide sequence is TGTGCCAGCATCATACAGGGGGAGTTGGACACTGAAGCTTTCTTT. Its protein reads: CASIIQGELDTEAFF.